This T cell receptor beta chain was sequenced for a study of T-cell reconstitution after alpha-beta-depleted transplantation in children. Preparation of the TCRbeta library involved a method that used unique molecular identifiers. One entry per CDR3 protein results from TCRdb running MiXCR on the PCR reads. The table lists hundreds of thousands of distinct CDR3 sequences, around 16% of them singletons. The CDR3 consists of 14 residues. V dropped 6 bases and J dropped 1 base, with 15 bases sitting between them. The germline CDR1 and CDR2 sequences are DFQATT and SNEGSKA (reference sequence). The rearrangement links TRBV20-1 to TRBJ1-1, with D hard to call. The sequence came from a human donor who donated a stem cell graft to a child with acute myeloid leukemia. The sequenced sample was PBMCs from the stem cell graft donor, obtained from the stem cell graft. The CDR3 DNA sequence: TGCAGTGCGAAATCGGCCTACCGGAACACTGAAGCTTTCTTT. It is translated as CSAKSAYRNTEAFF.